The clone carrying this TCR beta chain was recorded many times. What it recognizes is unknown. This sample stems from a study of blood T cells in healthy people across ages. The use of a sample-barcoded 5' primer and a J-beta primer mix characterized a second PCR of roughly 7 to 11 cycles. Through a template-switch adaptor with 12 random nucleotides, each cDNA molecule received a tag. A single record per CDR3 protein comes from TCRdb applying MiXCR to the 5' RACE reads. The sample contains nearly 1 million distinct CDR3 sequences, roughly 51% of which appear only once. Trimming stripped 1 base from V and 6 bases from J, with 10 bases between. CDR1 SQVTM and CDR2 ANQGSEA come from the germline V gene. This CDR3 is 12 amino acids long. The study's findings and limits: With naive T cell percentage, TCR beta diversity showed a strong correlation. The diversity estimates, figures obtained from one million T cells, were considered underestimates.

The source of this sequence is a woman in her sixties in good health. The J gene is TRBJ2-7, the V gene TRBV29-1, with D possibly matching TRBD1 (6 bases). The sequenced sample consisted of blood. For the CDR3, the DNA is TGCAGCGTTGAAGGTAGCAGGGGCGAGCAGTACTTC. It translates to CSVEGSRGEQYF.